This T cell receptor beta chain was found in a study of blood T cells in healthy people across ages. Primers used in a second PCR of roughly 7 to 11 cycles were a sample-barcoded 5' primer and a J-beta primer mix. TCRdb re-called the 5' RACE reads with MiXCR, one entry per CDR3 protein. Seen here are 800,000 to 950,000 distinct CDR3 sequences, around 29% observed once, and the top ten hold approximately 10%. As regards this clonotype: Its antigen is unidentified.

CDR3 length equals 12 residues. Per the germline V gene, CDR1 is LGHDT and CDR2 is YNNKEL (reference sequence). V was cut by 4 bases and J by 10 bases, with 13 bases left in between. Findings and caveats of the study: Both naive CD4+ cell counts and diversity were greater in long-lived donors than in aged donors.

This same sample was also taken into another study, of T cells of mothers and their children.

Sequencing was carried out using blood. The chain recombines TRBV3-1 with TRBJ1-2, with D maybe TRBD1 (6 bases). The origin of this receptor is a woman aged 40 to 50 in good health. The CDR3 sequence is CASSPPGQLYTF. CDR3 coding DNA: TGTGCCAGCAGCCCCCCAGGACAGCTCTACACCTTC.